Following are 15 T cell receptor beta chains from one sample sequenced in a study of response to subunit inactivated influenza vaccine. TCRdb reprocessed the RT-PCR reads with MiXCR, giving one entry per CDR3 protein. The sample consists of roughly 700,000 distinct CDR3 sequences, approximately 14% of them appearing once. This specimen was PBMCs from blood, taken roughly 15 days before vaccination. The receptor set was obtained from a man aged 50 or older who received an inactivated influenza vaccine.

This chain joins TRBV29-1 and TRBJ2-3; 13 nucleotides line up with TRBD2. CDR3 length: 13 residues. Germline V lookup: CDR1 SQVTM, CDR2 ANQGSEA. V lost 6 bases, J lost 4 bases, and 1 base stayed unmatched. The CDR3 sequence is CSVGLAGPDTQYF. In nucleotides, the CDR3 is TGCAGCGTGGGACTAGCGGGACCAGATACGCAGTATTTT.

The chain employs TRBV10-3 and TRBJ2-3; 8 nucleotides line up with TRBD2. CDR1 and CDR2 (germline): ENHRY, SYGVKD. The CDR3 runs 15 residues. The J segment lost 3 bases and the V segment lost 6 bases, leaving 8 bases of the junction unmatched. In nucleotides, the CDR3 is TGTGCCATCAGACCGGGACTAGGGGTTACAGATACGCAGTATTTT. Protein product: CAIRPGLGVTDTQYF.

This clonotype has a handful of counts. V usage is TRBV4-3 and J usage is TRBJ1-5, with TRBD1 identical over 10 bases. This CDR3 region has 17 residues. V lost 6 bases and J lost 2; bases outside the gene matches: 10. Germline V CDR1 and CDR2: LGHNA, YSLEER. The CDR3: CASSPSPGTGGNQPQHF. The CDR3 DNA sequence: TGCGCCAGCAGTCCATCTCCGGGGACAGGGGGCAATCAGCCCCAGCATTTT.

This clonotype was picked up a small number of times. V and J are TRBV7-9 and TRBJ2-7; either TRBD1 or TRBD2 may supply D (5 bases each). Trimming took off 4 bases at V and 3 bases at J, with 10 bases between the two ends. The CDR3 is 13 residues long. Germline V gene lookup returns CDR1 SEHNR and CDR2 FQNEAQ (reference sequence). Here the CDR3 DNA reads TGTGCCAGCAGCTCCCGGGACCGCTACGAGCAGTACTTC. This gives the protein CASSSRDRYEQYF.

There are a few counts of this clonotype. This chain joins TRBV4-2 and TRBJ2-7; TRBD2 agrees at 7 bases. The germline V gene has CDR1 LGHNA and CDR2 YNFKEQ. The CDR3 is made up of 16 amino acids. Trimming took 1 base from V and 4 from J; bases not matched to a gene: 10. The DNA for the CDR3 is TGTGCCAGCAGCCAAGCCCTAACTAGCGCGGTTTACGAGCAGTACTTC. The encoded protein is CASSQALTSAVYEQYF.

This clonotype has only a few counts. The chain has TRBV18 and TRBJ2-4, with 7 bases fitting TRBD1. The CDR3 loop spans 15 amino acids. With 4 bases clipped from V and 2 bases from J, the junction kept 5 bases outside the gene matches. Germline V gene sequence: CDR1 KGHSH, CDR2 LQKENI. This CDR3 is CASSLSQGSKNIQYF. CDR3 DNA: TGTGCCAGCTCACTCTCACAGGGGTCCAAAAACATTCAGTACTTC.

The chain combines TRBV30 with TRBJ2-1; 7 bases agree with TRBD2. The junction had 5 bases not matched to a gene; V was cut back by 5 bases and J by 4 bases. The CDR3 sequence is 13 residues long. Looked up from germline, CDR1 is GTSNPN and CDR2 is SVGIG (reference sequence). The CDR3 region is CAWASGGYNEQFF. Here the CDR3 DNA reads TGTGCCTGGGCTAGCGGAGGATACAATGAGCAGTTCTTC.

At least ten counts were recorded for this clonotype. The V and J genes are TRBV29-1 and TRBJ2-5; 9 bases map to TRBD1. This CDR3 contains 13 residues. V lost 4 bases, J lost 5 bases, and 5 bases stayed unmatched. Germline loops: CDR1 SQVTM, CDR2 ANQGSEA. The CDR3 bases are TGCAGCGTTGGGGGGACAGGGAGGGAGACCCAGTACTTC. Its protein product is CSVGGTGRETQYF. Variable domain in full (rest from reference TRBV29-1 and TRBJ2-5): SAVISQKPSRDICQRGTSLTIQCQVDSQVTMMFWYRQQPGQSLTLIATANQGSEATYESGFVIDKFPISRPNLTFSTLTVSNMSPEDSSIYLCSVGGTGRETQYFGPGTRLLVL.

The gene calls are TRBV5-5 and TRBJ1-6; 8 bases match TRBD1. From germline, CDR1 is SGHKS and CDR2 YYEKEE (reference sequence). This CDR3 comprises 12 residues. With V trimmed by 4 bases and J by 14 bases, 5 bases remained unmatched. The CDR3 loop reads CASSHGQGTLHF. CDR3 coding DNA: TGTGCCAGCAGCCACGGACAGGGTACCCTCCACTTT.

This chain links TRBV20-1 with TRBJ2-5, with D perhaps TRBD2 (6 bases). V was cut by 5 bases and J by 3 bases, with 22 bases left in between. There are 16 residues in the CDR3. The germline V gene has CDR1 DFQATT and CDR2 SNEGSKA (reference sequence). CDR3 loop: CSASGHRRGGEETQYF. The CDR3 region has the DNA TGCAGTGCTTCCGGGCATCGAAGGGGAGGAGAAGAGACCCAGTACTTC.

This sequence joins TRBV7-2 and TRBJ1-3, with D unresolved. In germline, CDR1 is SGHTA, CDR2 FQGNSA. V shed 1 base and J shed 0 bases, with 4 bases lying between them. The length of the CDR3 is 14 residues. The CDR3 loop is CASSLDISGNTIYF. CDR3 nucleotide sequence: TGTGCCAGCAGCTTAGACATCTCTGGAAACACCATATATTTT.

V is TRBV7-3 and J is TRBJ1-2, with 8 bases aligning to TRBD1. Germline loops: CDR1 SGHTA, CDR2 FQGTGA. The CDR3 spans 13 residues. The ends lost 6 bases at V and 9 bases at J; junction bases unmatched: 9. As DNA, the CDR3 is TGTGCCAGCAGTTTGGACAGGGACGGGAGCTACACCTTC. It codes for CASSLDRDGSYTF.

J is TRBJ1-1 and V is TRBV3-1, with a weak D call TRBD1 (6 bases). The CDR3 is made up of 14 amino acids. The ends were cut back, 4 bases at V and 6 bases at J, with 15 bases in the middle. Germline loops: CDR1 LGHDT, CDR2 YNNKEL (reference sequence). The CDR3: CASSPGQTGAEAFF. Written as DNA, the CDR3 is TGTGCCAGCAGCCCCGGACAGACTGGCGCTGAAGCTTTCTTT.

The rearrangement links TRBV21-1 to TRBJ2-1. TRBV21-1 is marked as a pseudogene. The CDR3 length is 16 residues. In nucleotides, the CDR3 is TGTGCCAGCAGCAAAGCGAGTGGGCTCTCCTACAATGAGCAGTTCTTC. Protein product: CASSKASGLSYNEQFF.

This clonotype came up many times. The chain links TRBV12-3 or TRBV12-4 to TRBJ2-1; the D is unclear. The CDR3 sequence is 13 residues long. The germline V and J ends were trimmed by 3 bases and 3 bases, with 6 bases remaining between them. The CDR3 nucleotides are TGTGCCAGCAGTTTGGGGTTCTACAATGAGCAGTTCTTC. It specifies CASSLGFYNEQFF.